The 20 T cell receptor beta chains presented below share a single source sample, sequenced in a study of cytomegalovirus exposure and HLA in healthy donors. This PCR relied on a set of 60 Vbeta primers and 13 Jbeta primers. The assay was immunoSEQ multiplex PCR, and TCRdb's table has in-frame clones only and misses some. The repertoire consists of about 120,000 clones, with 65% to 90% occurring once and the leading ten covering 2% to 2.5%. The sample taken for sequencing was PBMCs. These receptors were obtained from a woman in her forties in good health and CMV-seronegative.

The V call is TRBV28, the J call TRBJ1-5, with D uncertain. Germline lookup yields CDR1 MDHEN and CDR2 SYDVKM. The CDR3 spans 16 residues. The V end was cut by 6 bases, the J end by 0 bases, with 15 bases between. In DNA form, the CDR3 reads TGTGCCAGCAGCGTAAAAGTGTACTATAGCAATCAGCCCCAGCATTTT. It translates to CASSVKVYYSNQPQHF.

The rearrangement joins TRBV5-1 to TRBJ2-1; 15 bases line up with TRBD2. The junction had 10 bases not matched to a gene; V was cut back by 3 bases and J by 0 bases. The germline gives CDR1 SGHRS, CDR2 YFSETQ. The CDR3 extends over 20 amino acids. CDR3 loop: CASSSKGGTSGGSSYNEQFF. In DNA form, the CDR3 reads TGCGCCAGCAGCTCAAAAGGAGGGACTAGCGGGGGGAGCTCCTACAATGAGCAGTTCTTC. The full variable domain, its missing parts supplied by reference TRBV5-1 and TRBJ2-1, is KAGVTQTPRYLIKTRGQQVTLSCSPISGHRSVSWYQQTPGQGLQFLFEYFSETQRNKGNFPGRFSGRQFSNSRSEMNVSTLELGDSALYLCASSSKGGTSGGSSYNEQFFGPGTRLTVL.

This sequence joins TRBV27 and TRBJ2-7; unclear D gene. The CDR3 spans 14 residues. The ends were cut back, 3 bases at V and 2 bases at J, with 11 bases in the middle. The germline V gene has CDR1 MNHEY and CDR2 SMNVEV (reference sequence). CDR3: CASSFGGLTYEQYF. CDR3 DNA sequence: TGTGCCAGCAGTTTTGGCGGATTAACCTACGAGCAGTACTTC.

V is TRBV10-2 and J is TRBJ1-1; 8 positions match TRBD1. Germline V gives CDR1 WSHSY, CDR2 SAAADI. CDR3 length: 14 amino acids. The V gene end was trimmed by 3 bases and the J gene end by 5 bases; junction bases not matched to a gene: 5. CDR3 sequence: CASSDPGGSTEAFF. The CDR3 DNA is TGCGCCAGCAGTGACCCAGGGGGCTCAACTGAAGCTTTCTTT.

V usage is TRBV4-1 and J usage is TRBJ2-5; weak D call: TRBD1 (6 bases). With the DNA end fitting TRBJ2-7 better, the J assignment may be wrong. The CDR3 is 15 residues long. CDR1 and CDR2 (germline): MGHRA, YSYEKL. CDR3 loop: CASSRPDSPSYEQYF. As DNA, the CDR3 is TGCGCCAGCAGCCGCCCGGACAGCCCATCCTACGAGCAGTACTTC.

This chain joins TRBV7-2 and TRBJ1-1; D gene unclear. V dropped 6 bases and J dropped 1 base, with 12 bases sitting between them. Germline CDR1 reads SGHTA; CDR2 reads FQGNSA. The CDR3 runs to 14 residues. The CDR3 bases are TGTGCCAGCAGAGCCGGCGGGAAGAACACTGAAGCTTTCTTT. This translates into CASRAGGKNTEAFF.

The chain combines TRBV4-2 with TRBJ2-3, with 7 nucleotides matching TRBD2. The CDR3 has 16 residues. The J segment lost 2 bases and the V segment lost 0 bases, leaving 5 bases of the junction unmatched. CDR1 and CDR2 from the germline V gene are LGHNA and YNFKEQ. The CDR3 sequence is CASSQDYRGDTDTQYF. In DNA form, the CDR3 reads TGTGCCAGCAGCCAAGATTACCGGGGGGACACAGATACGCAGTATTTT.

This chain connects TRBV28 to TRBJ2-7, with TRBD1 matching over 8 bases. The CDR3 spans 14 residues. Germline CDR1 is MDHEN and CDR2 is SYDVKM. V dropped 5 bases and J dropped 2; count of bases not matched to a gene: 5. Written as DNA, the CDR3 is TGTGCCAGCAGTCGGACAGGGTCTGCCTACGAGCAGTACTTC. Translating gives CASSRTGSAYEQYF.

The CDR3 DNA sequence: TGTGCCATCAGTGCGGGACTAGGAGAGACCCAGTACTTC. This codes for CAISAGLGETQYF. This chain joins TRBV10-3 and TRBJ2-5, with 8 bases aligning to TRBD2. The germline V gene has CDR1 ENHRY and CDR2 SYGVKD. This CDR3 has 13 amino acids. Trimming took 4 bases from V and 4 from J; bases not matched to a gene: 2.

This chain links TRBV28 with TRBJ2-1, with TRBD2 matching over 7 bases. The CDR3 covers 15 residues. Germline V gene sequence: CDR1 MDHEN, CDR2 SYDVKM. V was clipped by 2 bases and J by 10 bases; unmatched bases: 11. Here the CDR3 reads CASSLKGQAGWEQFF. DNA for the CDR3: TGTGCCAGCAGTTTAAAGGGGCAAGCGGGATGGGAGCAGTTCTTC.

This clone was observed a few times. The chain couples TRBV27 to TRBJ2-7; 9 bases match TRBD2. Looked up from germline, CDR1 is MNHEY and CDR2 is SMNVEV (reference sequence). The CDR3 loop spans 14 amino acids. Trimming at V came to 2 bases and at J to 5 bases, leaving 4 bases not matched to a gene. The chain's CDR3 is CASSLAGGPHEQYF. As DNA, the CDR3 is TGTGCCAGCAGTTTAGCGGGAGGGCCCCACGAGCAGTACTTC.

V is TRBV7-2 and J is TRBJ1-2; D call uncertain. Germline assignment: CDR1 SGHTA and CDR2 FQGNSA. The V end was cut by 1 base, the J end by 0 bases, with 6 bases between. The CDR3 is 14 amino acids. The CDR3, as DNA: TGTGCCAGCAGCTTAGTAGTTTCTAACTATGGCTACACCTTC. Its translation: CASSLVVSNYGYTF.

For the CDR3, the DNA is TGTGCCAGCAGTCCGCAGGTGTTATACGAGCAGTACTTC. It specifies CASSPQVLYEQYF. The chain links TRBV7-2 to TRBJ2-7; D uncertain. Germline-derived CDR1 and CDR2 are SGHTA and FQGNSA. Trimming shortened V by 6 bases and J by 4 bases, and 13 bases separated the two germline ends. This CDR3 region has 13 residues.

This clone was seen just once. This chain joins TRBV7-2 and TRBJ1-1; 10 positions agree with TRBD1. This CDR3 is built from 15 residues. V shed 3 bases and J 7 bases; nucleotides not matched to a gene: 8. CDR1 and CDR2 (germline): SGHTA, FQGNSA. The CDR3 spells CASSLGTGVKVEAFF. In DNA form, the CDR3 reads TGTGCCAGCAGCTTGGGGACAGGGGTGAAAGTTGAAGCTTTCTTT.

The chain has TRBV27 and TRBJ2-5; 9 nucleotides align to TRBD2. The V segment lost 6 bases and the J segment 5 bases; nucleotides outside the gene matches: 7. Germline V gives CDR1 MNHEY, CDR2 SMNVEV (reference sequence). This CDR3 has 14 residues. CDR3 loop: CASRDSGRLETQYF. CDR3 coding DNA: TGTGCCAGCAGAGATAGCGGGAGACTTGAGACCCAGTACTTC.

This clone was picked up a small number of times. The chain recombines TRBV6-1 with TRBJ2-3; TRBD2 agrees at 16 bases. V dropped 3 bases and J dropped 4; count of bases not matched to a gene: 1. The CDR3 runs 16 residues. Germline assignment: CDR1 MNHNS and CDR2 SASEGT. The CDR3 protein is CASSDGTSGGADTQYF. The CDR3, as DNA: TGTGCCAGCAGTGACGGGACTAGCGGGGGGGCAGATACGCAGTATTTT.

This chain uses TRBV11-1 with TRBJ1-4; D may be TRBD1 (6 bases). The CDR3 runs to 18 residues. Germline V gives CDR1 SGHAT, CDR2 FQDESV (reference sequence). V was clipped by 0 bases and J by 7 bases, with 21 bases between them. CDR3 in DNA: TGTGCCAGCAGCTTAGCACTACACATAACAGGGTACGGTGAAAAACTGTTTTTT. Translation gives CASSLALHITGYGEKLFF.

The rearrangement uses TRBV11-2 and TRBJ2-7; TRBD1 agrees at 11 bases. The V and J ends lost 5 bases and 6 bases, in that order; junction bases with no gene match: 0. The CDR3 totals 12 residues. Germline V gene lookup returns CDR1 SGHAT and CDR2 FQNNGV. DNA for the CDR3: TGTGCCAGCAGCGGGACAGGGGGCGAGCAGTACTTC. Its protein product is CASSGTGGEQYF.

The sample holds a few counts of this clone. V gene TRBV5-6 combines with J gene TRBJ1-1, with D uncertain. Germline-derived CDR1 and CDR2 are SGHDT and YYEEEE. V lost 1 base, J lost 3 bases, and 13 bases lay in between. The CDR3 contains 15 residues. CDR3 nucleotides: TGTGCCAGCAGCTTGATAGCTACGGCTTACACTGAAGCTTTCTTT. It yields the protein CASSLIATAYTEAFF.

This chain joins TRBV5-4 and TRBJ1-6; 9 nucleotides align to TRBD1. The CDR3 sequence is 15 residues long. CDR1 is SGHNT, CDR2 YYREEE, per germline (reference sequence). V gave up 4 bases and J gave up 5 bases; unmatched junction bases: 4. CDR3 amino acids: CASSTGQGHNSPLHF. The CDR3, as DNA: TGTGCCAGCAGCACGGGACAGGGCCATAATTCACCCCTCCACTTT. The full variable domain, in which reference TRBV5-4 and TRBJ1-6 provide the parts outside the CDR3, is ETGVTQSPTHLIKTRGQQVTLRCSSQSGHNTVSWYQQALGQGPQFIFQYYREEENGRGNFPPRFSGLQFPNYSSELNVNALELDDSALYLCASSTGQGHNSPLHFGNGTRLTVT.